This passage covers 16 T cell receptor beta chains from one sample sequenced in a study of tumor-infiltrating lymphocytes in localized non-small cell lung cancer. This table comes from immunoSEQ multiplex PCR, and its TCRdb copy is limited to in-frame clones, with some not included. The sample yields some 13,000 clones, around 68% seen once. Sequencing was done on a sample of uninvolved lung tissue not adjacent to the tumor. The receptors come from a human donor with non-small cell lung cancer.

The rearrangement uses TRBV5-1 and TRBJ1-2, with a tentative D call TRBD1 (5 bases). The CDR3 consists of 15 residues. Looked up from germline, CDR1 is SGHRS and CDR2 is YFSETQ. Trimming removed 3 bases from V and 2 bases from J, with 14 bases in between. The CDR3, as DNA: TGCGCCAGCAGCTCCAGGCAGGGTGGGAACTATGGCTACACCTTC. Protein product: CASSSRQGGNYGYTF.

This clone has more than one count but fewer than ten. The chain links TRBV2 to TRBJ2-7; 9 bases are shared with TRBD2. V trimming: 7 bases; J trimming: 3 bases; junction bases outside the gene matches: 7. The CDR3 is 14 residues long. Germline CDR1 and CDR2: SNHLY and FYNNEI. The chain's CDR3 is CASTQIAGVYEQYF. The DNA for the CDR3 is TGTGCCAGCACGCAGATAGCGGGAGTCTACGAGCAGTACTTC.

The V gene is TRBV27, the J gene TRBJ1-1; 7 nucleotides agree with TRBD1. This CDR3 spans 14 amino acids. The germline V gene encodes CDR1 MNHEY and CDR2 SMNVEV (reference sequence). With 5 bases clipped from V and 4 bases from J, the junction kept 7 bases outside the gene matches. The CDR3: CASSNRGMGTEAFF. In DNA form, the CDR3 reads TGTGCCAGCAGTAACAGGGGAATGGGCACTGAAGCTTTCTTT.

This chain links TRBV29-1 with TRBJ1-2; perhaps TRBD1 as D (6 bases). CDR1 is SQVTM, CDR2 ANQGSEA, per germline. Between the trimmed V and J ends, which lost 7 bases and 1 base, there was a span of 10 bases. The CDR3 has 12 residues. CDR3 DNA: TGCAGCGCCAGGGACATTAACTATGGCTACACCTTC. This sequence encodes CSARDINYGYTF. The complete variable domain, with remaining parts taken from reference TRBV29-1 and TRBJ1-2, reads SAVISQKPSRDICQRGTSLTIQCQVDSQVTMMFWYRQQPGQSLTLIATANQGSEATYESGFVIDKFPISRPNLTFSTLTVSNMSPEDSSIYLCSARDINYGYTFGSGTRLTVV.

This clone was picked up a small number of times. The gene calls are TRBV10-3 and TRBJ1-6; D ambiguous. The CDR3 sequence is 15 residues long. Germline V gene data show CDR1 as ENHRY and CDR2 as SYGVKD. Trimming removed 6 bases from V and 7 bases from J, with 16 bases in between. CDR3: CAIRGGLESNSPLHF. As DNA, the CDR3 is TGTGCCATCAGAGGCGGGCTAGAGTCGAATTCACCCCTCCACTTT.

J is TRBJ2-2 and V is TRBV6-6, with unresolved D. Trimming removed 10 bases from V and 0 bases from J, with 9 bases in between. Germline V CDR1 and CDR2: MNHNY, SVGAGI (reference sequence). The CDR3 has 13 amino acids. The CDR3, as DNA: TGTGCCACCAGGATCTCGAACACCGGGGAGCTGTTTTTT. This sequence encodes CATRISNTGELFF.

By share, this clone counts as medium-sized. V usage is TRBV7-3 and J usage is TRBJ2-3; D not certain. Germline loops: CDR1 SGHTA, CDR2 FQGTGA. V was cut by 3 bases and J by 0 bases, with 7 bases left in between. CDR3 size: 14 residues. CDR3 loop: CASSFASSTDTQYF. The CDR3 coding sequence is TGTGCCAGCAGCTTTGCCAGTAGCACAGATACGCAGTATTTT.

This clone has just one count. The V and J genes are TRBV6-6 and TRBJ2-5, with D tentatively TRBD2 (5 bases). The V gene's germline CDR1 is MNHNY and CDR2 SVGAGI (reference sequence). CDR3 length: 13 residues. The germline V and J ends were trimmed by 2 bases and 4 bases, with 8 bases remaining between them. CDR3 bases: TGTGCCAGCAGTTACGGAGGTCCAGAGACCCAGTACTTC. This gives the protein CASSYGGPETQYF.

This clone is judged large (0.1 to 1%). The chain recombines TRBV9 with TRBJ1-1; perhaps TRBD1 as D (5 bases). With 3 bases removed from V and 0 bases from J, the gap between germline ends came to 9 bases. From germline, CDR1 is SGDLS and CDR2 YYNGEE. The CDR3 spans 14 residues. CDR3 in amino acids: CASSADRLNTEAFF. Written as DNA, the CDR3 is TGTGCCAGCAGCGCCGACAGACTGAACACTGAAGCTTTCTTT.

This sequence joins TRBV20-1 and TRBJ1-2; D ambiguous. CDR3 length: 11 residues. The V end was cut by 3 bases, the J end by 8 bases, with 10 bases between. Germline V gene sequence: CDR1 DFQATT, CDR2 SNEGSKA (reference sequence). CDR3 sequence reads: CSASFGTGYTF. The DNA of the CDR3 is TGCAGTGCTAGTTTTGGAACGGGCTACACCTTC.

This chain connects TRBV7-9 to TRBJ2-2, with 7 positions matching TRBD1. Germline V gene data show CDR1 as SEHNR and CDR2 as FQNEAQ (reference sequence). The CDR3 consists of 16 residues. Germline trimming cut 3 bases from V and 7 bases from J; bases unmatched to any gene: 11. For the CDR3, the DNA is TGTGCCAGCAGCTTCAAATCGAGGGGGCGCGGCGGGGAGCTGTTTTTT. As protein: CASSFKSRGRGGELFF.

The chain couples TRBV15 to TRBJ2-7, with TRBD1 as a possible D gene (6 bases). Germline V gene sequence: CDR1 LNHNV, CDR2 YYDKDF (reference sequence). The CDR3 has 14 amino acids. The V end lost 1 base, the J end lost 9 bases, and 16 bases lay between the germline ends. As DNA, the CDR3 is TGTGCCACCAGCAGAGGGAACAGGGCGGGCAGGCAGTACGTC. Its translation: CATSRGNRAGRQYV.

CDR3 nucleotides: TGTGCCAGCAGCTTGGCATCAGGGGCCGGCTTCTTT. Translating it yields CASSLASGAGFF. The chain combines TRBV5-4 with TRBJ1-1; maybe TRBD1 (6 bases). The CDR3 is 12 residues long. The V end was cut by 0 bases, the J end by 14 bases, with 14 bases between. Germline V lookup: CDR1 SGHNT, CDR2 YYREEE (reference sequence).

This clone was detected only a few times. The chain joins TRBV5-8 to TRBJ2-3, with unresolved D. The germline V gene has CDR1 SGHTS and CDR2 YDEGEE. This CDR3 is 13 amino acids long. V dropped 7 bases and J dropped 1 base, with 10 bases sitting between them. This CDR3 is CASLNQGTDTQYF. The DNA for the CDR3 is TGTGCCAGCCTAAACCAGGGCACAGATACGCAGTATTTT. The full variable domain, rest sourced from reference TRBV5-8 and TRBJ2-3, is EAGVTQSPTHLIKTRGQQATLRCSPISGHTSVYWYQQALGLGLQFLLWYDEGEERNRGNFPPRFSGRQFPNYSSELNVNALELEDSALYLCASLNQGTDTQYFGPGTRLTVL.

There are a few counts of this clone. J is TRBJ2-3 and V is TRBV5-1; perhaps TRBD2 as D (6 bases). Germline V gene sequence: CDR1 SGHRS, CDR2 YFSETQ. V lost 0 bases, J lost 3 bases, and 8 bases lay in between. CDR3 length equals 14 residues. The CDR3 coding sequence is TGCGCCAGCAGCTTGGGACTAGAAACAGATACGCAGTATTTT. Its protein product is CASSLGLETDTQYF.

The chain recombines TRBV29-1 with TRBJ2-1, with TRBD1 matching over 7 bases. The CDR3 has 14 amino acids. The V gene end was trimmed by 2 bases and the J gene end by 4 bases; junction bases not matched to a gene: 5. Per the germline V gene, CDR1 is SQVTM and CDR2 is ANQGSEA. The CDR3 reads CSVETGDGYNEQFF. The CDR3 DNA follows: TGCAGCGTTGAAACAGGGGATGGGTACAATGAGCAGTTCTTC.